The T cell receptor beta chain under discussion was sequenced for a study of control samples from healthy donors and cancer patients. TCRdb's table, derived via immunoSEQ multiplex PCR, lists solely in-frame clones and lacks some. This sample's clone table lists fewer than 250,000 clones. Germline CDR1 and CDR2: SNHLY and FYNNEI. CDR3 length: 13 amino acids. The V end was cut by 5 bases, the J end by 6 bases, with 13 bases between. This sequence originates from a woman between 25 and 40 years old in good health. The sample taken for sequencing was blood. This chain links TRBV2 with TRBJ1-1, with TRBD1 as a possible D gene (6 bases). In DNA, the CDR3 is TGTGCCAGCAGTCCACTCGACAGGCCTGAAGCTTTCTTT. This gives the protein CASSPLDRPEAFF.